The sequence of this T cell receptor (beta chain) was determined in a study of blood T cell repertoires in COVID-19. Across the whole study: Both acute and convalescent COVID-19 samples were obtained from the United States, Italy and Spain. Sources were T cells, B-cell-depleted T cells, or PBMCs; the material itself was cDNA or gDNA.

Source study methods: Amplification of reference gene primers provided the estimated nucleated cell counts. Only in-frame clones appear in the TCRdb table, and some are missing; sequencing was by immunoSEQ multiplex PCR. V and J calls and clone size come straight from that table; D and trimming were deduced from the DNA. The sample has 350,000 to 400,000 clones, 65% to 90% seen once. CDR1 GTSNPN and CDR2 SVGIG come from the germline V gene (reference sequence). V lost 3 bases to trimming and J lost 8 bases; unmatched junction nucleotides: 2. The CDR3 extends over 11 amino acids. The Seattle patients joined while their infection was active and were tracked longitudinally afterward.

The sample was peripheral blood. The TCR originated in a woman aged 55-70 years with COVID-19, enrolled during active disease. The chain combines TRBV30 with TRBJ1-2, with 8 nucleotides matching TRBD1. CDR3 coding DNA: TGTGCCTGGAGGGACAGGGACGGCTACACCTTC. Its protein is CAWRDRDGYTF.